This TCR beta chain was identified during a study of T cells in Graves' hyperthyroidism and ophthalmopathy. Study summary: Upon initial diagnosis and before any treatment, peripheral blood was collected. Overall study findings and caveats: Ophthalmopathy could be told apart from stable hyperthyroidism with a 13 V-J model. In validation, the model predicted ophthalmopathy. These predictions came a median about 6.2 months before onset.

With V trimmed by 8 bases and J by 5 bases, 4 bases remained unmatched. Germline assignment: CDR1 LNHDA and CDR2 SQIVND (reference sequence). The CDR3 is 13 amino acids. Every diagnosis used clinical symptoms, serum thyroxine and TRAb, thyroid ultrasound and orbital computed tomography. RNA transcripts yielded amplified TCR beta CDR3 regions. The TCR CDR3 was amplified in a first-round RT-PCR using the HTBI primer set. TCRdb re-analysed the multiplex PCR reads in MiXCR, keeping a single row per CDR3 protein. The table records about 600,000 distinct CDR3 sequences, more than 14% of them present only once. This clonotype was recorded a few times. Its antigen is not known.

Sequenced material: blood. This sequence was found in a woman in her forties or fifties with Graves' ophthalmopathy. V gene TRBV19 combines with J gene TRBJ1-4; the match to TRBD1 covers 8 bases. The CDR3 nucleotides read TGTGCCAGTCGACAGGGGTTCAATGAAAAACTGTTTTTT. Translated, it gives CASRQGFNEKLFF.